The 17 T cell receptor beta chains below were found in one sample sequenced in a study of PD-1 blockade in mismatch repair-deficient tumors. This table comes from immunoSEQ multiplex PCR, and its TCRdb copy is limited to in-frame clones, with some not included. In the table there are approximately 60,000 clones, about 91% of which are singletons. The sequencing here drew on peripheral blood, taken 52 weeks after starting pembrolizumab. All receptors derive from an adult with mismatch repair-deficient cancer.

The chain carries TRBV27 and TRBJ2-7, with a possible D match to TRBD2 (6 bases). The V end was cut by 1 base, the J end by 7 bases, with 8 bases between. This CDR3 is 12 amino acids long. The germline V gene encodes CDR1 MNHEY and CDR2 SMNVEV (reference sequence). As DNA, the CDR3 is TGTGCCAGCAGTTTATTGGGGGGTGAGCAGTACTTC. It translates to CASSLLGGEQYF.

The rearrangement links TRBV2 to TRBJ2-7; 8 positions match TRBD1. V gave up 8 bases and J gave up 0 bases; unmatched junction bases: 9. The germline V gene encodes CDR1 SNHLY and CDR2 FYNNEI. The CDR3 is 15 amino acids. This chain's CDR3 is CASDRDRYPSYEQYF. The DNA for the CDR3 is TGTGCCAGCGACCGGGACAGGTATCCCTCCTACGAGCAGTACTTC.

This sequence joins TRBV7-8 and TRBJ1-1; D ambiguous. The CDR3 totals 12 residues. V lost 3 bases and J 6 bases, leaving 8 bases between the germline ends. Germline CDR1 and CDR2: SGHVS and FQNEAQ. The CDR3 loop is CASSFFLAEAFF. CDR3 nucleotide sequence: TGTGCCAGCAGCTTCTTCCTGGCTGAAGCTTTCTTT. The variable domain in full, with the rest retrieved from reference TRBV7-8 and TRBJ1-1, is GAGVSQSPRYKVAKRGQDVALRCDPISGHVSLFWYQQALGQGPEFLTYFQNEAQLDKSGLPSDRFFAERPEGSVSTLKIQRTQQEDSAVYLCASSFFLAEAFFGQGTRLTVV.

CDR3 sequence reads: CASSEGVGFAGVTDTQYF. CDR3 DNA: TGTGCCAGCAGTGAAGGGGTTGGATTTGCGGGAGTAACAGATACGCAGTATTTT. This chain uses TRBV2 with TRBJ2-3; 7 nucleotides match TRBD2. From germline, CDR1 is SNHLY and CDR2 FYNNEI. This CDR3 is 18 amino acids long. With V trimmed by 1 base and J by 3 bases, 13 bases remained unmatched.

This clone was recorded a few times. This chain connects TRBV7-9 to TRBJ1-2, with TRBD1 matching 7 bases. Trimming cost V 10 bases and J 6 bases; bases outside gene matches: 8. This CDR3 has 12 residues. Germline V gene sequence: CDR1 SEHNR, CDR2 FQNEAQ (reference sequence). CDR3 region: CATDRDVDGYTF. In nucleotides, the CDR3 is TGTGCCACCGACAGGGATGTGGATGGCTACACCTTC.

CDR3 loop: CASSILPDYDFNTGELFF. The CDR3, as DNA: TGTGCCAGTAGTATTTTGCCGGACTACGATTTTAATACCGGGGAGCTGTTTTTT. This rearrangement joins TRBV19 to TRBJ2-2; D is possibly TRBD2 (6 bases). Germline-derived CDR1 and CDR2 are LNHDA and SQIVND (reference sequence). V gave up 3 bases and J gave up 5 bases, with 22 bases separating them. This CDR3 spans 18 amino acids.

This clone was seen just once. This chain joins TRBV4-1 and TRBJ2-5; D is possibly TRBD1 (6 bases). Germline V gene data show CDR1 as MGHRA and CDR2 as YSYEKL. CDR3 length: 15 amino acids. Trimming left V 4 bases short and J 3 bases short, with 15 bases between. The CDR3 coding sequence is TGCGCCAGCAGCCGGTTAAACAGGGAAGAAGAGACCCAGTACTTC. It is translated as CASSRLNREEETQYF.

The count of this clone is one. The chain couples TRBV9 to TRBJ2-3; D not certain. Germline V gives CDR1 SGDLS, CDR2 YYNGEE. V lost 0 bases and J lost 1, with 9 bases in between. This CDR3 contains 15 residues. The DNA of the CDR3 is TGTGCCAGCAGCGTAGGTAGCCTAGGCACAGATACGCAGTATTTT. This translates into CASSVGSLGTDTQYF.

As regards this clone: This clone may be a read error of a much larger clone one base away. The V call is TRBV27, the J call TRBJ2-1, with D uncertain. V gave up 5 bases and J gave up 4 bases, with 3 bases separating them. This CDR3 spans 11 amino acids. The germline V gene encodes CDR1 MNHEY and CDR2 SMNVEV (reference sequence). The CDR3 reads CASSEYNEQFF. CDR3 sequence (DNA): TGTGCCAGCAGTGAGTACAATGAGCAGTTCTTC.

This chain joins TRBV7-2 and TRBJ2-7; TRBD1 agrees at 7 bases. The CDR3 has 15 residues. Per the germline V gene, CDR1 is SGHTA and CDR2 is FQGNSA. V lost 5 bases to trimming and J lost 1 base; unmatched junction nucleotides: 8. The CDR3 protein is CASSPTGTASYEQYF. CDR3 coding DNA: TGTGCCAGCAGCCCGACCGGGACAGCATCCTACGAGCAGTACTTC.

The genes are TRBV28 and TRBJ2-3; 8 nucleotides agree with TRBD1. V dropped 7 bases and J dropped 3; count of bases not matched to a gene: 12. The CDR3 runs to 16 residues. CDR1 is MDHEN, CDR2 SYDVKM, per germline. CDR3 protein: CASTISRDRLTDTQYF. Here the CDR3 DNA reads TGTGCCAGCACCATTTCCAGGGACAGGTTAACAGATACGCAGTATTTT.

This clone appeared a single time. The V gene is TRBV13, the J gene TRBJ2-7; perhaps D is TRBD1 or TRBD2 (6 bases each). CDR1 is PRHDT, CDR2 FYEKMQ, per germline (reference sequence). Trimming took off 6 bases at V and 1 base at J, with 10 bases between the two ends. This CDR3 contains 13 residues. In nucleotides, the CDR3 is TGTGCCAGCAGTGCGGGACAATCCTACGAGCAGTACTTC. It encodes CASSAGQSYEQYF.

The V gene is TRBV30, the J gene TRBJ2-3; perhaps TRBD2 as D (6 bases). This CDR3 spans 16 amino acids. Trimming shortened V by 2 bases and J by 4 bases, and 19 bases separated the two germline ends. Germline V CDR1 and CDR2: GTSNPN, SVGIG (reference sequence). This CDR3 is CAWSSGPGGFADTQYF. CDR3 sequence (DNA): TGTGCCTGGAGTTCCGGACCAGGAGGGTTCGCAGATACGCAGTATTTT. The entire variable domain, with the rest obtained from reference TRBV30 and TRBJ2-3, is as follows: SQTIHQWPATLVQPVGSPLSLECTVEGTSNPNLYWYRQAAGRGLQLLFYSVGIGQISSEVPQNLSASRPQDRQFILSSKKLLLSDSGFYLCAWSSGPGGFADTQYFGPGTRLTVL.

The chain recombines TRBV6-5 with TRBJ2-2; D remains unclear. The CDR3 runs 13 residues. Germline V gives CDR1 MNHEY, CDR2 SVGAGI. Trimming cost V 0 bases and J 7 bases, with 6 bases left between them. DNA of the CDR3: TGTGCCAGCAGTTACTCGAATGGCGGGGAGCTGTTTTTT. Translation: CASSYSNGGELFF.

This clone has just a few counts. The gene calls are TRBV6-5 and TRBJ2-7; no definite D call. V lost 6 bases, J lost 0 bases, and 3 bases lay in between. This CDR3 has 11 residues. Germline-derived CDR1 and CDR2 are MNHEY and SVGAGI. CDR3: CASRHSYEQYF. DNA for the CDR3: TGTGCCAGCAGGCACTCCTACGAGCAGTACTTC.

This clone showed up just a few times. The rearrangement joins TRBV10-2 to TRBJ1-5; D unresolved. V was clipped by 3 bases and J by 3 bases, with 6 bases between them. The CDR3 runs to 13 residues. Germline values: CDR1 WSHSY, CDR2 SAAADI. CDR3 DNA sequence: TGCGCCAGCAGTGAAACACCCAATCAGCCCCAGCATTTT. Translating gives CASSETPNQPQHF.

The rearrangement joins TRBV7-6 to TRBJ2-1; 10 bases match TRBD2. CDR3 size: 15 residues. Germline CDR1 is SGHVS and CDR2 is FNYEAQ. V lost 5 bases, J lost 3 bases, and 4 bases stayed unmatched. The CDR3 nucleotides are TGTGCCAGCAGCGACCGGACTAGCGGCTACAATGAGCAGTTCTTC. Translated: CASSDRTSGYNEQFF.